The source of this TCR beta chain is a study of blood T cell repertoires in COVID-19. Overall study: COVID-19 samples from acute and convalescent phases originated in the United States, Italy and Spain. PBMCs, B-cell-depleted T cells, or T cells provided the cDNA or gDNA that made up the material.

The protocol was immunoSEQ multiplex PCR, while the TCRdb copy is restricted to in-frame clones and leaves out a portion. The sample has some 200,000 clones; almost 85% are singletons. CDR3 size: 13 residues. V shed 6 bases and J shed 4 bases, with 12 bases lying between them. The receptor comes from a woman between 45 and 60 years old with active or convalescent COVID-19. The specimen was peripheral blood. The chain recombines TRBV12-3 or TRBV12-4 with TRBJ1-1; D is unresolved. The CDR3 loop reads CASSLTRPTEAFF. The CDR3 coding sequence is TGTGCCAGCAGCCTTACGCGCCCCACTGAAGCTTTCTTT.